This T cell receptor (beta chain) was sequenced during a study of T cell clonality in common variable immunodeficiency (dated by TCRdb to about 2015). Study-wide findings and limitations: Even though DNA input was equal, the average per sample came to approximately 74,000 unique sequences for controls compared with 30,000 to 40,000 for CVID samples. Healthy controls shared more TCRbeta clones with each other than CVID subjects shared among themselves (p < 0.0001). Increased TCRbeta clonality was found in CVID subjects compared with healthy controls (t-test p = 0.018), with the increase being most characteristic of about a third of subjects. According to the authors, figuring out what caused the increased clonality in CVID would require sequencing the repertoires of T cell subpopulations. CVID TCRbeta sequences reportedly showed fewer deletions and N-nucleotide insertions and lacked highly modified clones with 13 or more V deletions. Patient heterogeneity within the CVID cohort put limits on correlating repertoire features with clinical complications.

For sequencing, equivalent amounts of genomic DNA were input from CVID and control samples. For every sample, a 60 bp segment covering the rearranged TCRbeta CDR3 region was amplified and then sequenced. TCRbeta amplification used the immunoSEQ assay, a bias-corrected multiplex PCR with high-throughput sequencing. On the study's bioinformatics: Every unique nucleotide sequence counted as a clone and was annotated with V, D and J genes, copy number and frequency. Sequences were labeled productive if in frame, and non-productive if out of frame or containing stop codons. As previously described, clonality was computed from Shannon's entropy. Mean CDR3 Kyte-Doolittle hydropathy was derived from the predicted amino acid sequences of productive clones. Hierarchical clustering of scaled V gene usage was performed with the R hclust function using Manhattan distance and complete linkage. Clone sharing by CDR3 amino acid sequence was assessed by resampling 12 repertoires per group over 100 rounds. Repertoires were searched for 70 published EBV-specific and fewer than 300 published CMV-specific TCRbeta sequences. A couple of CVID samples yielding fewer than 10,000 sequences were excluded from analysis, leaving approximately 40 CVID repertoires. TCRdb limited this immuneACCESS table to in-frame rearrangements with V and J called. A share of clones is missing; checked studies link under half to unresolved V genes, and the rest is unexplained. V, J and clone size are those of that table, while D and trimming were read from the DNA. This sample is represented by 25,000 to 35,000 clones, with no singletons among them. The top ten clones comprise roughly 3% of the sample.

Diagnosis of CVID followed standard criteria, namely serum IgG, IgA and/or IgM below the normal range together with specific antibody deficiency. A total of roughly 44 subjects (about 15 female and about 29 male; age range 9 to 64 years, mean age about 40) were included in the CVID group. Predominantly Caucasian heritage was noted among both the CVID patients and the healthy controls. At the time of study participation, every CVID subject had been on replacement immunoglobulin therapy for at least one year. At the time of blood collection, no CVID subject was ill or was being treated with immunomodulatory or immunosuppressive medication. Heparinized peripheral whole blood samples of roughly 5 to 8 ml were obtained from each donor. TCRbeta CDR3 repertoires were sequenced from genomic DNA of adults with common variable immune deficiency (CVID) and healthy adult controls. Diluted blood was density-centrifuged over Hypaque 1077 or Ficoll-Paque to isolate peripheral blood mononuclear cells. Unsorted mononuclear cells served as the source of genomic DNA, which was extracted either by Qiagen column purification or by a centrifugation-based method.

This clone has more than one count but fewer than ten. Its specific antigen is unknown. The read terminates 3 residues ahead of where the CDR3 ends, so the germline J gene completes it. The CDR3 numbers 17 residues from cysteine through phenylalanine. The DNA shown is the part of the CDR3 that was read: 42 bases, in frame from base 1. For CDR1 and CDR2, the germline V gene lists KGHSH and LQKENI. V is trimmed back by 5 bases and J by 0 bases, and the junction contains 12 bases that no gene match accounts for. Sequenced input: peripheral blood mononuclear cells. The receptor was isolated from a human donor with common variable immunodeficiency. Recombination joined TRBV18 with TRBJ1-1; the junction holds 7 bases that match TRBD1. The sequenced part of the CDR3 DNA is TGTGCCAGCTCAGTAATCTCCGGGACAGCACTGAACACTGAA. This gives the protein CASSVISGTALNTE. The whole CDR3 reads CASSVISGTALNTEAFF.